These 3 T cell receptor beta chains were all obtained from the same sample, sequenced in a study of blood T cells in healthy people across ages. Using a J-beta primer mix together with a sample-barcoded 5' primer, a second PCR was run for about 6 to 12 cycles. MiXCR, applied by TCRdb to the 5' RACE reads, yields one record per CDR3 protein. Among about 1,500,000 distinct CDR3 sequences listed, roughly 27% were seen once. The sample taken for sequencing was blood. These receptors were taken from a woman in her thirties in good health.

For this clonotype: This may be a read error, as it is one base from a much larger clone. The chain is built from TRBV10-3 and TRBJ2-7, with D unresolved. Per germline, CDR1 ENHRY and CDR2 SYGVKD. The CDR3 sequence is 14 residues long. Trimming cost V 4 bases and J 2 bases, with 12 bases left between them. The CDR3 DNA reads TGTGCCATCAGTGGGACGTACTGCCCCTACGAGCAGTACTTC. Encoded protein: CAISGTYCPYEQYF.

A few counts support this clonotype. The chain carries TRBV27 and TRBJ2-3; 8 bases agree with TRBD2. The CDR3 totals 14 residues. The germline CDR1 and CDR2 sequences are MNHEY and SMNVEV (reference sequence). J was trimmed by 6 bases and V by 7 bases; bases with no gene match: 9. CDR3 protein: CASTTSGISDTQYF. CDR3 coding DNA: TGTGCCAGCACCACTAGCGGTATTTCTGATACGCAGTATTTT.

This clonotype showed up many times. The chain links TRBV2 to TRBJ2-6; no clear D. This CDR3 comprises 15 residues. Germline loops: CDR1 SNHLY, CDR2 FYNNEI. V lost 5 bases, J lost 1 base, and 9 bases lay in between. CDR3 region: CASSPQYSGANVLTF. The CDR3 bases are TGTGCCAGCAGTCCCCAATATTCTGGGGCCAACGTCCTGACTTTC.